This entry features one T cell receptor beta chain sequence. TCRdb's table, derived via immunoSEQ multiplex PCR, lists solely in-frame clones and lacks some. The sample has about 120,000 clones; more than 70% are singletons. This specimen belongs to a study of control samples from healthy donors and cancer patients. With 0 bases clipped from V and 4 bases from J, the junction kept 7 bases outside the gene matches. CDR3 length: 16 amino acids. Germline CDR1 and CDR2: SGHVS and FNYEAQ. The chain recombines TRBV7-6 with TRBJ2-5, with 8 bases matching TRBD1. The clonotype originates from a man in his fifties in good health. The material sequenced was blood. The CDR3, as DNA: TGTGCCAGCAGCTTAGCGTGGACAGGGATTAGAGAGACCCAGTACTTC. Translating gives CASSLAWTGIRETQYF.